The T cell receptor beta chain described here comes from a study of identical twins. Findings of the study overall: Researchers reported weaker excess twin sharing in beta out-of-frame sequences.

Everyone who donated was a healthy Caucasian. Addition of a universal primer site occurred through template switching, and cDNA carried unique molecular identifiers. MiXCR was run by TCRdb on the 5' RACE reads, yielding one entry per CDR3 protein. The sample holds 450,000 or so distinct CDR3 sequences; approximately 25% are singletons and the top ten take just under 3%. This CDR3 has 15 amino acids. The ends lost 8 bases at V and 3 bases at J; junction bases unmatched: 7. This clonotype was seen only a few times. No antigen is known for it. The same data also went into a second study, on T cells expressing NK-cell markers.

The sequence derives from a woman younger than 30 in good health. The sample consisted of CD4+ T cells sorted from blood. V gene TRBV12-3 or TRBV12-4 combines with J gene TRBJ2-5, with 12 positions matching TRBD1. CDR3 coding DNA: TGTGCCAGCGGGGACAGGGGGCTATCGAAAGAGACCCAGTACTTC. Translated: CASGDRGLSKETQYF.